This is a list of T cell receptor beta chains from one sample in a study of regulatory dendritic cells for organ transplantation. No antigens are known for them. Produced via immunoSEQ multiplex PCR; TCRdb's table is partial and in-frame only. The profile shows 20,000 or so clones, over 75% of them singletons. Sequenced material: naive CD4+ T cells from blood cultured with regulatory dendritic cells. The receptors were sampled from a human donor in good health. Each CDR3 is given with its conserved first and last residue. Each record gives: clone size, CDR3 length, D gene, J gene, V gene, CDR3 protein, CDR3 DNA. A D gene is named only where the DNA matches it firmly. Rows may omit the clone size; those that give it use once, few, many or a size class.

-,15,-,TRBJ1-5,TRBV28,CASSLEGTSNQPQHF,TGTGCCAGCAGTTTGGAGGGAACTAGCAATCAGCCCCAGCATTTT
-,14,-,TRBJ1-1,TRBV9,CASRSGTPNTEAFF,TGTGCCAGCAGAAGCGGGACACCGAACACTGAAGCTTTCTTT
-,15,-,TRBJ1-2,TRBV7-2,CASSLGARANYGYTF,TGTGCCAGCAGCTTAGGAGCGCGAGCTAACTATGGCTACACCTTC
-,14,-,TRBJ2-7,TRBV7-2,CASSLAASSYEQYF,TGTGCCAGCAGCTTAGCCGCCAGCTCCTACGAGCAGTACTTC
-,14,-,TRBJ1-2,TRBV6-5,CASSYSSRQGGYTF,TGTGCCAGCAGTTACTCGTCAAGGCAGGGTGGCTACACCTTC
-,17,TRBD2,TRBJ2-7,TRBV5-5,CASSWRVTTSGEYEQYF,TGTGCCAGCAGCTGGAGGGTGACGACTAGCGGAGAGTACGAGCAGTACTTC
-,14,-,TRBJ1-2,TRBV5-4,CASSLAKVSRGYTF,TGTGCCAGCAGCTTGGCCAAGGTGTCGAGAGGCTACACCTTC
few,13,-,TRBJ1-2,TRBV7-2,CASSLRTGIGYTF,TGTGCCAGCAGCTTAAGAACAGGGATAGGGTACACCTTC
-,17,TRBD2,TRBJ2-1,TRBV4-2,CASSHTSGRGFYNEQFF,TGTGCCAGCAGCCATACTAGCGGGAGGGGGTTTTACAATGAGCAGTTCTTC
-,16,TRBD2,TRBJ2-2,TRBV7-2,CASSLKREWYTGELFF,TGTGCCAGCAGCTTGAAGCGGGAGTGGTACACCGGGGAGCTGTTTTTT
-,15,-,TRBJ2-2,TRBV5-1,CASSSGLVNTGELFF,TGCGCCAGCAGCTCGGGACTGGTCAACACCGGGGAGCTGTTTTTT
once,13,-,TRBJ1-2,TRBV7-2,CASSSQGNYGYTF,TGTGCCAGCAGCTCGCAGGGGAACTATGGCTACACCTTC
-,17,-,TRBJ2-2,TRBV4-2,CASSQDSGSANTGELFF,TGTGCCAGCAGCCAAGACTCAGGATCGGCGAACACCGGGGAGCTGTTTTTT
-,15,-,TRBJ2-5,TRBV7-9,CASSLQVRTGETQYF,TGTGCCAGCAGCTTACAGGTCCGCACCGGGGAGACCCAGTACTTC
-,16,-,TRBJ2-4,TRBV4-3,CASSQGIQGAKNIQYF,TGCGCCAGCAGCCAGGGTATTCAGGGAGCCAAAAACATTCAGTACTTC
-,14,-,TRBJ2-7,TRBV12-5,CASGLNGLNKQQYF,TGTGCTAGTGGTTTGAACGGACTAAACAAACAACAGTACTTC
-,16,-,TRBJ1-4,TRBV7-2,CASSLTRREEGEKLFF,TGTGCCAGCAGCTTAACAAGGCGCGAGGAGGGAGAAAAACTGTTTTTT
-,15,-,TRBJ2-5,TRBV11-2,CASSLGGPPQETQYF,TGTGCCAGCAGCTTAGGCGGACCACCGCAAGAGACCCAGTACTTC
-,13,-,TRBJ2-7,TRBV19,CASSPGPLYEQYF,TGTGCCAGTAGTCCGGGCCCTCTCTACGAGCAGTACTTC
-,16,TRBD2,TRBJ2-1,TRBV16,CASSRVLAGEYNEQFF,TGTGCCAGCAGCCGAGTGCTGGCGGGGGAGTACAATGAGCAGTTCTTC
-,13,TRBD1,TRBJ1-3,TRBV30,CAHPGTGGNTIYF,TGTGCGCATCCCGGGACAGGGGGAAACACCATATATTTT
-,13,-,TRBJ1-1,TRBV9,CASSVVEDTEAFF,TGTGCCAGCAGCGTAGTGGAGGACACTGAAGCTTTCTTT
-,15,-,TRBJ1-2,TRBV19,CASSKIGQPFYGYTF,TGTGCCAGTAGTAAAATCGGGCAGCCCTTCTATGGCTACACCTTC
-,14,-,TRBJ1-1,TRBV6-5,CASSYLQANTEAFF,TGTGCCAGCAGTTACTTACAGGCGAACACTGAAGCTTTCTTT
-,15,TRBD1,TRBJ1-1,TRBV19,CASQPGQGYNTEAFF,TGTGCCAGCCAACCGGGACAGGGTTACAACACTGAAGCTTTCTTT
-,16,TRBD2,TRBJ2-3,TRBV7-9,CASSPRTSGVTDTQYF,TGTGCCAGCAGCCCGCGGACTAGCGGGGTCACAGATACGCAGTATTTT
-,15,-,TRBJ2-3,TRBV7-2,CASSLEGARTDTQYF,TGTGCCAGCAGCTTGGAGGGGGCGCGGACAGATACGCAGTATTTT
-,13,-,TRBJ2-1,TRBV30,CAWSLLRRGEQFF,TGTGCCTGGAGTTTGCTGCGGCGGGGTGAGCAGTTCTTC
-,13,-,TRBJ2-2,TRBV6-5,CASTSENTGELFF,TGTGCCAGCACTAGCGAGAACACCGGGGAGCTGTTTTTT
-,14,-,TRBJ1-1,TRBV29-1,CSVEVRGLGTEAFF,TGCAGCGTTGAAGTTCGGGGTTTAGGGACTGAAGCTTTCTTT
-,14,-,TRBJ2-5,TRBV27,CASSFGAGGGTQYF,TGTGCCAGCAGTTTTGGGGCCGGAGGTGGGACCCAGTACTTC
once,15,TRBD1,TRBJ2-7,TRBV5-1,CASSLDGQGINEQYF,TGCGCCAGCAGCTTGGACGGACAGGGGATCAACGAGCAGTACTTC
-,17,-,TRBJ2-6,TRBV11-1,CASSLKRRGSGANVLTF,TGTGCCAGCAGCTTAAAGCGACGAGGCTCTGGGGCCAACGTCCTGACTTTC
-,15,-,TRBJ2-5,TRBV27,CASSPYSGSQETQYF,TGTGCCAGCAGTCCCTATTCCGGGTCCCAAGAGACCCAGTACTTC
-,17,-,TRBJ2-2,TRBV4-2,CASSHGISPPNTGELFF,TGTGCCAGCAGCCATGGTATCTCCCCTCCGAACACCGGGGAGCTGTTTTTT
-,18,TRBD2,TRBJ2-3,TRBV9,CASSVGGSWRTSTDTQYF,TGTGCCAGCAGCGTAGGCGGGAGCTGGCGTACTAGCACAGATACGCAGTATTTT
-,17,TRBD2,TRBJ2-5,TRBV7-6,CASSLALIAGVEETQYF,TGTGCCAGCAGCTTAGCGCTGATAGCGGGGGTTGAAGAGACCCAGTACTTC
-,16,TRBD1,TRBJ2-5,TRBV5-4,CASSAARGLLEETQYF,TGTGCCAGCAGCGCAGCCAGGGGGCTGCTCGAAGAGACCCAGTACTTC
-,14,TRBD1,TRBJ1-1,TRBV18,CASSPSTGRIEAFF,TGTGCCAGCTCACCCTCGACAGGGCGAATCGAAGCTTTCTTT
-,16,-,TRBJ2-3,TRBV28,CASSQLSGPSWDTQYF,TGTGCCAGCAGCCAATTAAGCGGGCCTAGCTGGGATACGCAGTATTTT
-,19,TRBD2,TRBJ2-2,TRBV4-1,CASSQTGTSGPKISGELFF,TGCGCCAGCAGCCAGACCGGGACTAGCGGACCAAAAATTTCCGGGGAGCTGTTTTTT
-,16,TRBD2,TRBJ2-5,TRBV19,CASSTSGRPYQETQYF,TGTGCCAGTAGTACGAGCGGGAGGCCGTACCAAGAGACCCAGTACTTC
-,15,TRBD2,TRBJ2-6,TRBV7-9,CASLRGTSGANVLTF,TGTGCCAGCTTGCGGGGGACCTCTGGGGCCAACGTCCTGACTTTC
once,12,-,TRBJ2-7,TRBV19,CASSRGAYEQYF,TGTGCCAGTAGTAGGGGTGCCTACGAGCAGTACTTC
once,13,-,TRBJ1-3,TRBV6-5,CASTQDPPNTIYF,TGTGCCAGCACCCAAGACCCCCCCAACACCATATATTTT
-,16,-,TRBJ1-1,TRBV11-3,CASSRPGRGRTIEAFF,TGTGCCAGCAGCCGACCCGGGAGGGGCCGAACAATTGAAGCTTTCTTT
-,19,TRBD2,TRBJ2-1,TRBV28,CASLPAGELAGIFWNEQFF,TGTGCCAGCCTCCCAGCGGGGGAACTAGCGGGAATTTTTTGGAATGAGCAGTTCTTC